One T cell receptor (beta chain) is described in this entry. The sample is drawn from a study of OX40 agonist ivuxolimab in advanced cancers. Turning to the study itself: Hepatocellular carcinoma, melanoma, renal cell or head and neck cancer occurred in dose-escalation patients.

Clones were read by immunoSEQ multiplex PCR, and TCRdb kept only the in-frame ones, dropping some. The repertoire holds about 89,000 clones, 85% to 95% seen once, with 0.26% in the top ten. This CDR3 region has 16 residues. Germline V gene lookup returns CDR1 LNHDA and CDR2 SQIVND (reference sequence). The V gene lost 8 bases and the J gene lost 2 bases, with 19 bases spanning the gap. The sample was CD4+ or CD8+ T cells sorted from blood, taken in a trial of the OX40 agonist ivuxolimab. The rearrangement joins TRBV19 to TRBJ1-5; D might be TRBD1 (6 bases). The clonotype comes from an adult with an advanced solid tumor such as melanoma, head and neck, liver or kidney cancer. This chain's CDR3 is CASHHNRVGGNQPQHF. CDR3 nucleotides: TGTGCCAGTCATCACAACAGGGTTGGGGGCAATCAGCCCCAGCATTTT.